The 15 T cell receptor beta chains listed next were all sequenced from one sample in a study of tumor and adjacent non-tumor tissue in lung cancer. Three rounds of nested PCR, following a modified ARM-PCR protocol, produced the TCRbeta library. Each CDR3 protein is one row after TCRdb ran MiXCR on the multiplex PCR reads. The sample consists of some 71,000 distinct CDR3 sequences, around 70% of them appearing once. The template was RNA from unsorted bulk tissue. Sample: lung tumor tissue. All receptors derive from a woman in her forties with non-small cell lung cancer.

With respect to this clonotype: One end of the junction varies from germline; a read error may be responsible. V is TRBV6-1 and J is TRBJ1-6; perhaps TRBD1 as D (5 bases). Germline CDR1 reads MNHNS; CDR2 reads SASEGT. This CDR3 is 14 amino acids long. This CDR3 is CASSRSRAQSPIHF. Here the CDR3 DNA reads TGTGCCAGCAGCCGGAGCAGGGCCCAATCACCCATCCACTTT.

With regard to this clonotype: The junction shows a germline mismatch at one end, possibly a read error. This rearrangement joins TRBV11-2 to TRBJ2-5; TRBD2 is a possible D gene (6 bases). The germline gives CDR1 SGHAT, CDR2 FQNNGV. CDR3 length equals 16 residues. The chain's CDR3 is CVSSLDGRRAQETQYF. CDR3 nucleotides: TGTGTCAGCAGCTTAGATGGGCGGAGGGCTCAAGAGACCCAGTACTTC.

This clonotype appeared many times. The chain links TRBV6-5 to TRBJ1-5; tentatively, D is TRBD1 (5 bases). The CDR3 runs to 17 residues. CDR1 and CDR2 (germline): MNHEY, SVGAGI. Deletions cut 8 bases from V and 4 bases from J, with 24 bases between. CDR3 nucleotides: TGTGCCAGCCCGACGCCGGGGTGGGGGAAACCGAATCAGCCCCAGCATTTT. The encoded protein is CASPTPGWGKPNQPQHF.

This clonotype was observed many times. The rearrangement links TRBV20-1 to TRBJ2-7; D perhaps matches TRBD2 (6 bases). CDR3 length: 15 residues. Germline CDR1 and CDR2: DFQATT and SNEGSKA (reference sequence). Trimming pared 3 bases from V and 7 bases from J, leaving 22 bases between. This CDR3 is CSASSASAVEGEQYF. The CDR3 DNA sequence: TGCAGTGCTAGCTCCGCTAGCGCGGTGGAAGGGGAGCAGTACTTC.

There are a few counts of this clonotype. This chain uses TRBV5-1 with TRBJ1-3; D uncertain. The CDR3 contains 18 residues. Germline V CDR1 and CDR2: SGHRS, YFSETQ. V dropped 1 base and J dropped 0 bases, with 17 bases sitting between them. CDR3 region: CASSLSPGGSTSGNTIYF. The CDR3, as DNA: TGCGCCAGCAGCTTGTCCCCGGGTGGGTCGACCTCTGGAAACACCATATATTTT.

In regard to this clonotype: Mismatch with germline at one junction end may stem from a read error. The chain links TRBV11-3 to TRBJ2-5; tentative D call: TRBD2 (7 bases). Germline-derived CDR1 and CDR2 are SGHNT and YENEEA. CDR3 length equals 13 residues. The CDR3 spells CVSRRGAQETQYF. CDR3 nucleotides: TGTGTCAGCCGTCGGGGGGCCCAAGAGACCCAGTACTTC. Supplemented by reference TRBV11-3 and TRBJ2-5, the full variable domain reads EAGVVQSPRYKIIEKKQPVAFWCNPISGHNTLYWYLQNLGQGPELLIRYENEEAVDDSQLPKDRFSAERLKGVDSTLKIQPAELGDSAVYLCVSRRGAQETQYFGPGTRLLVL.

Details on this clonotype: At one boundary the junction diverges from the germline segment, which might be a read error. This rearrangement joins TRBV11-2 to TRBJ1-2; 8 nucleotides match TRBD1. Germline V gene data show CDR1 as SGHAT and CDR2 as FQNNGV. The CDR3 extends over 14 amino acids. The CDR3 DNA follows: TGTGCCAGCGGTTTGCCCCAGGGGGCCTATAGCTACACCTTC. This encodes CASGLPQGAYSYTF.

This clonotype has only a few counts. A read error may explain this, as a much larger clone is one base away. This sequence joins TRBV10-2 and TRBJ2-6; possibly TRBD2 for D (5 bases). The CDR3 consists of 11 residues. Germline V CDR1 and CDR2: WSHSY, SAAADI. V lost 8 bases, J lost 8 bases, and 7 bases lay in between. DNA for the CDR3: TGCGCCAGCCTCGGGACCAACGTCCTGACTTTC. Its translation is CASLGTNVLTF.

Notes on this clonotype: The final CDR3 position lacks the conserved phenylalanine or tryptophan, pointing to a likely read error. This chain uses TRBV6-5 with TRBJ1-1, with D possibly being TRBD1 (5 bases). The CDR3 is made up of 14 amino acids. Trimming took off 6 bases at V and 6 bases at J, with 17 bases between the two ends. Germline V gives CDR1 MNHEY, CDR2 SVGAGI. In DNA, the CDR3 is TGTGCCAGCAGCAACCCGGGACGGGACTCTGAAGCTTTCTAT. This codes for CASSNPGRDSEAFY.

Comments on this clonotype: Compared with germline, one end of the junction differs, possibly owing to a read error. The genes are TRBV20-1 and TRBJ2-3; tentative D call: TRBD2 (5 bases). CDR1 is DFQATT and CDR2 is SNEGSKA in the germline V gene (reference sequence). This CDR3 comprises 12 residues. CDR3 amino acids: CSAPGTADTQYF. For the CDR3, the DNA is TGCAGTGCCCCGGGAACAGCAGACACGCAGTATTTT.

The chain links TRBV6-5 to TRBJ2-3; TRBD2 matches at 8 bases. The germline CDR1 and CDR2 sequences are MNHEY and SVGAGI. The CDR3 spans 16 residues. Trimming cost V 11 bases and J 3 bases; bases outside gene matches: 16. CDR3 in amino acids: CADSYSPPGGTDTQYF. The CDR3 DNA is TGTGCCGACAGTTACTCTCCCCCGGGGGGGACAGATACGCAGTATTTT.

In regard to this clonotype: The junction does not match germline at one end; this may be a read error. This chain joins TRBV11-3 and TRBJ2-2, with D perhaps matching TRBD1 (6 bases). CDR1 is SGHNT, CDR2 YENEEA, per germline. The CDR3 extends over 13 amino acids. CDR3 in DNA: TGTGCCAGCAGCTTAGTCGGCCACAGGGAGCTGTATTTT. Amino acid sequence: CASSLVGHRELYF.

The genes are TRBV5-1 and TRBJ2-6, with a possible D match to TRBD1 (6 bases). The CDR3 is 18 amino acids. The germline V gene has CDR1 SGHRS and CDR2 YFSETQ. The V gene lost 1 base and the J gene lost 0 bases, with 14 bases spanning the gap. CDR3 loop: CASSLTTGRNSGANVLTF. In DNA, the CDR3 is TGCGCCAGCAGCTTGACGACAGGCCGCAACTCTGGGGCCAACGTCCTGACTTTC.

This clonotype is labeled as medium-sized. This CDR3 is CASSLISYEQYF. For the CDR3, the DNA is TGTGCCAGCAGCTTAATCTCCTACGAGCAGTACTTC. This chain uses TRBV11-3 with TRBJ2-7; D is unresolved. Germline-derived CDR1 and CDR2 are SGHNT and YENEEA. CDR3 length: 12 residues. Between the trimmed V and J ends, which lost 2 bases and 0 bases, there was a span of 2 bases.

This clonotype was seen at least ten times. CDR3: CASSLAPTGQETQYF. The DNA for the CDR3 is TGTGCCAGCAGCTTGGCCCCCACAGGGCAAGAGACCCAGTACTTC. The rearrangement links TRBV5-4 to TRBJ2-5, with a weak D call TRBD1 (6 bases). V dropped 0 bases and J dropped 2 bases, with 11 bases sitting between them. The CDR3 sequence is 15 residues long. Germline values: CDR1 SGHNT, CDR2 YYREEE (reference sequence).